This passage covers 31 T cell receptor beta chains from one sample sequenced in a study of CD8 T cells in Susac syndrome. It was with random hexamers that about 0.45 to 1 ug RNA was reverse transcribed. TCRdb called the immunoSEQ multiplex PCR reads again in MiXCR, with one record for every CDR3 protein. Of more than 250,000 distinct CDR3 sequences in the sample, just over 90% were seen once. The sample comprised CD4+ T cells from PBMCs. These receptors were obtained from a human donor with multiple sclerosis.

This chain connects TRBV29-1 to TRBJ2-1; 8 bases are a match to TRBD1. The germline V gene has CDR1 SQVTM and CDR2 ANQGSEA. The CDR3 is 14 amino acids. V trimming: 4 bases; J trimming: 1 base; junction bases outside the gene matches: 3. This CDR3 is CSVARTGSYNEQFF. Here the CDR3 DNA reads TGCAGCGTTGCAAGGACAGGGTCCTACAATGAGCAGTTCTTC.

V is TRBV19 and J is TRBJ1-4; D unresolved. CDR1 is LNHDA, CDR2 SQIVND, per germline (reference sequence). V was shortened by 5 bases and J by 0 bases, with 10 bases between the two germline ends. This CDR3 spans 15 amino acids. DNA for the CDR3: TGTGCCAGTAGTGCCCGAAGAGCAACTAATGAAAAACTGTTTTTT. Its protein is CASSARRATNEKLFF.

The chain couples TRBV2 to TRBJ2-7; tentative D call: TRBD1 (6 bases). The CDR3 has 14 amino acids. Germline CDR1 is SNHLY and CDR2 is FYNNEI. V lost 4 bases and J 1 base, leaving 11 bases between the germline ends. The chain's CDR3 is CASSGLTGSYEQYF. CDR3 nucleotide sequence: TGTGCCAGCAGTGGGCTCACAGGGTCCTACGAGCAGTACTTC.

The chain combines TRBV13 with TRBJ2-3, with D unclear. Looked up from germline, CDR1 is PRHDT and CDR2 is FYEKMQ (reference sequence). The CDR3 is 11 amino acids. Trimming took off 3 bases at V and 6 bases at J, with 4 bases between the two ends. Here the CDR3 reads CASSFVDTQYF. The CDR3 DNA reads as TGTGCCAGCAGCTTTGTGGATACGCAGTATTTT.

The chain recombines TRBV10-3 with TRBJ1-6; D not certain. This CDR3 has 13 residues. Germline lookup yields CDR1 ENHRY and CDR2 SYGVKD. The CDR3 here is CAGTHESNSPLHF. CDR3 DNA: TGTGCTGGAACACACGAGAGTAATTCACCCCTCCACTTT.

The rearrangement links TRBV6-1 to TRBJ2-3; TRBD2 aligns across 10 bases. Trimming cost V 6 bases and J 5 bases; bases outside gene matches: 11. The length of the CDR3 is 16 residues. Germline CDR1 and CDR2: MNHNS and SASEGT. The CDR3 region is CASRINSGGPGDTQYF. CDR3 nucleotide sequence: TGTGCCAGCAGAATTAATAGCGGGGGGCCAGGAGATACGCAGTATTTT.

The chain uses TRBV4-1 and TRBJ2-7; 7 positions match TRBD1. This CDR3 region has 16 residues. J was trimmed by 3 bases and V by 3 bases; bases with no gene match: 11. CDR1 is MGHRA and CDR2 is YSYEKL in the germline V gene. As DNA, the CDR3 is TGCGCCAGCAGCCAGGCCGGGACAGCATTTGGCTACGAGCAGTACTTC. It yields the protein CASSQAGTAFGYEQYF.

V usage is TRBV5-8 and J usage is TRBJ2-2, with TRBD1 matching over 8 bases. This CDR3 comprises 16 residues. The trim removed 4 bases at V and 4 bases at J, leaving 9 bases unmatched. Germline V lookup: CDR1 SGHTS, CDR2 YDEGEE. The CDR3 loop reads CASSSPRQGSTGELFF. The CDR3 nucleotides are TGTGCCAGCAGCAGCCCTCGACAGGGGAGCACCGGGGAGCTGTTTTTT.

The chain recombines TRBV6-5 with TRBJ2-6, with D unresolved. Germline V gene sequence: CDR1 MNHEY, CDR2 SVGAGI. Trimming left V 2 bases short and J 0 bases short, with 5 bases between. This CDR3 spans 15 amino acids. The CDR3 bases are TGTGCCAGCAGTTACGATAACTCTGGGGCCAACGTCCTGACTTTC. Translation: CASSYDNSGANVLTF.

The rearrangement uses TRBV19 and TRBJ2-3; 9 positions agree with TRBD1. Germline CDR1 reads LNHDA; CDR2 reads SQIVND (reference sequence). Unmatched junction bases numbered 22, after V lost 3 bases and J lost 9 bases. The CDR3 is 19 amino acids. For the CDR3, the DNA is TGTGCCAGTAGTATTAGTGGGACAGGGCACGGAGGGCCGATCCGAACGCAGTATTTT. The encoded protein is CASSISGTGHGGPIRTQYF.

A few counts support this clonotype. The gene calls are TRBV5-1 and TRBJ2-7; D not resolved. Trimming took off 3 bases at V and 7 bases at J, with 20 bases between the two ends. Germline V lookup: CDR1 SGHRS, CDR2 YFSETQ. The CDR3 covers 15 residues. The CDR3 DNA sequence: TGCGCCAGCAGCTCCAGTCATGGGCCGTTCCGGGAGCAGTACTTC. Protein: CASSSSHGPFREQYF.

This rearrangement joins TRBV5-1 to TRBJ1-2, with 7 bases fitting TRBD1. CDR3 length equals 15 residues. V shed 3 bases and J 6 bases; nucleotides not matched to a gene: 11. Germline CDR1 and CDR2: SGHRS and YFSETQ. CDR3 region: CASSSQSTGRDGYTF. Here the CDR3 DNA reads TGCGCCAGCAGCTCTCAATCGACAGGGAGGGATGGCTACACCTTC.

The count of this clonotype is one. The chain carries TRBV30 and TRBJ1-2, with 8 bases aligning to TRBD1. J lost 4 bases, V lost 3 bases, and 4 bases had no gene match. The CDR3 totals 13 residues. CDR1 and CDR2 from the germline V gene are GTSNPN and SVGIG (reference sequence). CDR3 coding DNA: TGTGCCTGGAGCAGGGGGCCTATCTATGGCTACACCTTC. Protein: CAWSRGPIYGYTF.

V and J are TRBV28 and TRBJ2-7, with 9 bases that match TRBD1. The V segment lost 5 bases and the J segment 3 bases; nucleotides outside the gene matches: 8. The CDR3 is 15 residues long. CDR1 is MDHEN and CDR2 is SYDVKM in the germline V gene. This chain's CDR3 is CASSHTTGGGYEQYF. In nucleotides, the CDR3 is TGTGCCAGCAGTCACACCACAGGGGGCGGCTACGAGCAGTACTTC.

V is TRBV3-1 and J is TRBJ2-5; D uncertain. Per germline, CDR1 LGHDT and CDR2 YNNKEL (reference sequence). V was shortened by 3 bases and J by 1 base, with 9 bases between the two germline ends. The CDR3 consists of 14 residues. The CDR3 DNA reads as TGTGCCAGCAGCCAGCGGACCTCCCAAGAGACCCAGTACTTC. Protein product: CASSQRTSQETQYF.

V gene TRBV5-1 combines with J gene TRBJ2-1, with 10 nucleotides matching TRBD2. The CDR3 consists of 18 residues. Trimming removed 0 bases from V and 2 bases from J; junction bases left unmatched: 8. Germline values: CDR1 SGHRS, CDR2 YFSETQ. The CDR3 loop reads CASSLVYGTSATYNEQFF. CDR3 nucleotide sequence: TGCGCCAGCAGCTTGGTATATGGGACTAGCGCAACCTACAATGAGCAGTTCTTC.

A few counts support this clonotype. The CDR3 nucleotides read TGCAGCGTTCGGCAGGGGGTCGACGAGCAGTACTTC. Its translation is CSVRQGVDEQYF. J is TRBJ2-7 and V is TRBV29-1; 7 positions match TRBD1. The germline gives CDR1 SQVTM, CDR2 ANQGSEA. Germline trimming cut 5 bases from V and 5 bases from J; bases unmatched to any gene: 6. This CDR3 is 12 amino acids long.

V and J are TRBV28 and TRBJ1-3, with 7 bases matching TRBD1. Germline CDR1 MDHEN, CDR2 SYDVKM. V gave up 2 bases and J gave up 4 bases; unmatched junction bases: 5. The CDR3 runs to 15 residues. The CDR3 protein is CASSLPTGAGNTIYF. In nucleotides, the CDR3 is TGTGCCAGCAGTTTACCTACAGGGGCAGGAAACACCATATATTTT.

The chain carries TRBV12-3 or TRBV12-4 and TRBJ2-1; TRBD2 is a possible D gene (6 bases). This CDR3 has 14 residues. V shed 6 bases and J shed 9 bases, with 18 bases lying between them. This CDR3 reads CASRHSGESTEQFF. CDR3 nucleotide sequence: TGTGCCAGCAGACATTCGGGAGAATCCACTGAGCAGTTCTTC.

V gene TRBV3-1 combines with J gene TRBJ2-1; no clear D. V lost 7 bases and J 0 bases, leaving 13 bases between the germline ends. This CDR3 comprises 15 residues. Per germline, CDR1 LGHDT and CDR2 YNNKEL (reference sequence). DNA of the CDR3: TGTGCCAGCACACGGATGAGCAGCTCCTACAATGAGCAGTTCTTC. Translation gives CASTRMSSSYNEQFF.

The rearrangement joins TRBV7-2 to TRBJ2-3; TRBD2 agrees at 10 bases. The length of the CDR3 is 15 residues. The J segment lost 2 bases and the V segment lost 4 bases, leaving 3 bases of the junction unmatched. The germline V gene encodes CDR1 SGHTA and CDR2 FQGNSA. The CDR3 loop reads CASSSGLAVTDTQYF. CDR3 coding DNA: TGTGCCAGCAGCTCCGGACTAGCGGTCACAGATACGCAGTATTTT.

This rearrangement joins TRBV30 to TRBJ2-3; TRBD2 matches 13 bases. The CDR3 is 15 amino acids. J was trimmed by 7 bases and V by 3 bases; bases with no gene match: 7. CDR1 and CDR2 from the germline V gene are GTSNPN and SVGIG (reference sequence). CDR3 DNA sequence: TGTGCCTGGAGCCGGACTAGCGGGAGAAGAAATACGCAGTATTTT. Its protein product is CAWSRTSGRRNTQYF. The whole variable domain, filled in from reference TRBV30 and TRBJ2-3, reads SQTIHQWPATLVQPVGSPLSLECTVEGTSNPNLYWYRQAAGRGLQLLFYSVGIGQISSEVPQNLSASRPQDRQFILSSKKLLLSDSGFYLCAWSRTSGRRNTQYFGPGTRLTVL.

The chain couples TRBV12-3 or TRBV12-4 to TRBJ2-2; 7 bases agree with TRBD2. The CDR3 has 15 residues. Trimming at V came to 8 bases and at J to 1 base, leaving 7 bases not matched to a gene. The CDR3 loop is CASSHAGVNTGELFF. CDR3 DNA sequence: TGTGCCAGCTCCCATGCGGGGGTGAACACCGGGGAGCTGTTTTTT.

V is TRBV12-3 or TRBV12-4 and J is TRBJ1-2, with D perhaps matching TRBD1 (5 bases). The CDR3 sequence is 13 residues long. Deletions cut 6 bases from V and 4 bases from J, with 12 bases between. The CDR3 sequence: CASRITGVYGYTF. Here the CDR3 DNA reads TGTGCCAGCAGGATAACAGGAGTCTATGGCTACACCTTC.

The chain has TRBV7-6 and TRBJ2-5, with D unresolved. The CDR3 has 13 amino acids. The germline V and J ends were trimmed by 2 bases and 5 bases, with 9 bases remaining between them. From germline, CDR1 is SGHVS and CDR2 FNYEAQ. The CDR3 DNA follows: TGTGCCAGCAGCTTAATGGCGGAGGAGACCCAGTACTTC. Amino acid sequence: CASSLMAEETQYF.

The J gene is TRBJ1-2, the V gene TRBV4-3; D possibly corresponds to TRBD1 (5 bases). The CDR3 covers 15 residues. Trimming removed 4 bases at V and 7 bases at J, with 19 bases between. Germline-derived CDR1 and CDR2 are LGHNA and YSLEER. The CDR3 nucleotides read TGCGCCAGCAGCCCGGGCCCACGGGGCGGTAGTGGCTACACCTTC. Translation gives CASSPGPRGGSGYTF.

CDR3 in DNA: TGCAGTGCTACGTCTAGCGGGAGAGCCAAAAACATTCAGTACTTC. Protein: CSATSSGRAKNIQYF. The gene calls are TRBV20-1 and TRBJ2-4, with TRBD2 matching over 10 bases. The junction had 3 bases not matched to a gene; V was cut back by 4 bases and J by 0 bases. CDR3 size: 15 residues. Germline CDR1 DFQATT, CDR2 SNEGSKA (reference sequence).

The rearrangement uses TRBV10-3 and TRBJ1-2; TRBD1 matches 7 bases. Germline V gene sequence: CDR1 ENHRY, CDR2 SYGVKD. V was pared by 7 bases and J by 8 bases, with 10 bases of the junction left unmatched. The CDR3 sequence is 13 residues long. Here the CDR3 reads CAIMRQGQVGYTF. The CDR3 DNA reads TGTGCCATCATGCGACAGGGCCAGGTCGGCTACACCTTC.

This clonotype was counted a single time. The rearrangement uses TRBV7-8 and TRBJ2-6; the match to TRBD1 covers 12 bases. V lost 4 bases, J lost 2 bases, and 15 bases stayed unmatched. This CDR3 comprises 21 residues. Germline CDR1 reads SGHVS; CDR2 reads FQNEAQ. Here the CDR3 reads CASSSRQLRDRGLPGANVLTF. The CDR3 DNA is TGTGCCAGCAGCTCCAGACAACTGCGGGACAGGGGGCTACCTGGGGCCAACGTCCTGACTTTC.

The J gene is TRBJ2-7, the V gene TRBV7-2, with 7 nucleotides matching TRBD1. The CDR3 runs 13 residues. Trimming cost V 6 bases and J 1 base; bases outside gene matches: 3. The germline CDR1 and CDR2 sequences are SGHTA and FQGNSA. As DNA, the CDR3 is TGTGCCAGCAGTGAACAGGGGTCCTACGAGCAGTACTTC. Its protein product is CASSEQGSYEQYF.

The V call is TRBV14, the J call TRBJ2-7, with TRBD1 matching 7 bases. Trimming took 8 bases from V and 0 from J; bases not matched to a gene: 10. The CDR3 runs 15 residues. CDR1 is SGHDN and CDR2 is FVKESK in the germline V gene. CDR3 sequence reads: CASQAGQASSYEQYF. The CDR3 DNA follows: TGTGCCAGCCAAGCCGGACAGGCCAGCTCCTACGAGCAGTACTTC. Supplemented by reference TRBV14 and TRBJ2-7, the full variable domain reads EAGVTQFPSHSVIEKGQTVTLRCDPISGHDNLYWYRRVMGKEIKFLLHFVKESKQDESGMPNNRFLAERTGGTYSTLKVQPAELEDSGVYFCASQAGQASSYEQYFGPGTRLTVT.